The clone carrying this T cell receptor (beta chain) appeared a few times. The data derive from a study of T cells in Graves' hyperthyroidism and ophthalmopathy. The germline gives CDR1 SEHNR, CDR2 FQNEAQ (reference sequence). V was pared by 3 bases and J by 1 base, with 18 bases between. The CDR3 contains 17 residues. The CDR3 regions of TCR beta were amplified from RNA transcripts. The TCR CDR3 first-round RT-PCR relied on the HTBI primer set. Using its own MiXCR run on the multiplex PCR reads, TCRdb lists one record per CDR3 protein. The sample comprises about 840,000 distinct CDR3 sequences, over 35% of which are singletons, and 8.9% rests with the top ten.

Material for sequencing was blood. The origin of this receptor is a young man with Graves' hyperthyroidism. The chain has TRBV7-9 and TRBJ1-1; D unclear. DNA of the CDR3: TGTGCCAGCAGCTTTGAGGGCTCGCGAACCTGGAACACTGAAGCTTTCTTT. Residues: CASSFEGSRTWNTEAFF. Complete variable domain (other parts from reference TRBV7-9 and TRBJ1-1): DTGVSQNPRHKITKRGQNVTFRCDPISEHNRLYWYRQTLGQGPEFLTYFQNEAQLEKSRLLSDRFSAERPKGSFSTLEIQRTEQGDSAMYLCASSFEGSRTWNTEAFFGQGTRLTVV.